Listed below are T cell receptor beta chains from one sample, sequenced in a study of blood T cell repertoires in COVID-19. Using immunoSEQ multiplex PCR, the repertoire was profiled, and TCRdb retains in-frame clones only, with some absent. The data show approximately 60,000 clones, with around four fifths seen just once and about 3.5% held by the top ten. The specimen sequenced was peripheral blood. All receptors come from a woman older than 75 with acute or convalescent COVID-19. The CDR3 runs from the conserved cysteine through the conserved F or W. The D gene is left open where the match is weak. Not every row has a clone size; where given, it reads once, few, many or a size class.

J	size	V	D	DNA	CDR3
TRBJ2-7	few	TRBV9	.	TGTGCCAGCAGCGTAGGCGTACAGGGTGATTACGAGCAGTACTTC	CASSVGVQGDYEQYF
TRBJ2-3	few	TRBV6-5	TRBD2	TGTGCCAGCAGTTCTTCTAGCGGGGGGGCCACAGATACGCAGTATTTT	CASSSSSGGATDTQYF
TRBJ1-6	.	TRBV6-2/TRBV6-3	TRBD1	TGTGCCAGCACCCCGACAGGGGCTAGGAATTCACCCCTCCACTTT	CASTPTGARNSPLHF
TRBJ2-7	.	TRBV7-8	.	TGTGCCAGCAGCTTGGTTGGCAGGGGAGAATACGAGCAGTACTTC	CASSLVGRGEYEQYF
TRBJ2-1	once	TRBV3-1/TRBV3-2	TRBD2	TGTGCCAGCAGCCCCGTCGGGAGGAAGGGGAATGAGCAGTTCTTC	CASSPVGRKGNEQFF
TRBJ2-7	.	TRBV5-4	.	TGTGCCAGCAGCGGGGGGTTAGAGCAGTACTTC	CASSGGLEQYF
TRBJ2-1	few	TRBV6-1	.	TGTGCCAGCAGTGAGGGGAGCTCCTACAATGAGCAGTTCTTC	CASSEGSSYNEQFF
TRBJ2-3	.	TRBV18	TRBD2	TGTGCCAGCTCACGTGTAGCGGGGGGTAGCACAGATACGCAGTATTTT	CASSRVAGGSTDTQYF
TRBJ2-2	.	TRBV6-5	.	TGTGCCAGCAGTTACTCGGTCAGGGTCGGGGAGCTGTTTTTT	CASSYSVRVGELFF
TRBJ2-3	.	TRBV2	TRBD2	TGTGCCAGCAGTAGCGGGCTAGCGGGGTTCACAGATACGCAGTATTTT	CASSSGLAGFTDTQYF
TRBJ1-2	.	TRBV11-2	.	TGTGCCAGCACCCTACAGGGTCGAGGCTACACCTTC	CASTLQGRGYTF
TRBJ2-7	few	TRBV28	.	TGTGCCAGCAGTTTACCCCCCGCCTACGAGCAGTACTTC	CASSLPPAYEQYF
TRBJ2-4	.	TRBV18	TRBD1	TGTGCCAGCTCACCGTTGGGACAGGGGCCTCTAGCCAAAAACATTCAGTACTTC	CASSPLGQGPLAKNIQYF
TRBJ1-3	.	TRBV7-2	.	TGTGCCAGCAGCCTCTCCGGAGGGCCCCCTGGAAACACCATATATTTT	CASSLSGGPPGNTIYF
TRBJ1-5	.	TRBV19	TRBD1	TGTGCCAGTAGTGAGACAGGGAGAAATCAGCCCCAGCATTTT	CASSETGRNQPQHF
TRBJ2-2	.	TRBV4-3	TRBD1	TGCGCCAGCAGCCAAGAAGGACAGGGGTGGGCCGGGGAGCTGTTTTTT	CASSQEGQGWAGELFF
TRBJ1-1	few	TRBV30	.	TGTGCCTGGAGCCCCAACAGGAACACTGAAGCTTTCTTT	CAWSPNRNTEAFF